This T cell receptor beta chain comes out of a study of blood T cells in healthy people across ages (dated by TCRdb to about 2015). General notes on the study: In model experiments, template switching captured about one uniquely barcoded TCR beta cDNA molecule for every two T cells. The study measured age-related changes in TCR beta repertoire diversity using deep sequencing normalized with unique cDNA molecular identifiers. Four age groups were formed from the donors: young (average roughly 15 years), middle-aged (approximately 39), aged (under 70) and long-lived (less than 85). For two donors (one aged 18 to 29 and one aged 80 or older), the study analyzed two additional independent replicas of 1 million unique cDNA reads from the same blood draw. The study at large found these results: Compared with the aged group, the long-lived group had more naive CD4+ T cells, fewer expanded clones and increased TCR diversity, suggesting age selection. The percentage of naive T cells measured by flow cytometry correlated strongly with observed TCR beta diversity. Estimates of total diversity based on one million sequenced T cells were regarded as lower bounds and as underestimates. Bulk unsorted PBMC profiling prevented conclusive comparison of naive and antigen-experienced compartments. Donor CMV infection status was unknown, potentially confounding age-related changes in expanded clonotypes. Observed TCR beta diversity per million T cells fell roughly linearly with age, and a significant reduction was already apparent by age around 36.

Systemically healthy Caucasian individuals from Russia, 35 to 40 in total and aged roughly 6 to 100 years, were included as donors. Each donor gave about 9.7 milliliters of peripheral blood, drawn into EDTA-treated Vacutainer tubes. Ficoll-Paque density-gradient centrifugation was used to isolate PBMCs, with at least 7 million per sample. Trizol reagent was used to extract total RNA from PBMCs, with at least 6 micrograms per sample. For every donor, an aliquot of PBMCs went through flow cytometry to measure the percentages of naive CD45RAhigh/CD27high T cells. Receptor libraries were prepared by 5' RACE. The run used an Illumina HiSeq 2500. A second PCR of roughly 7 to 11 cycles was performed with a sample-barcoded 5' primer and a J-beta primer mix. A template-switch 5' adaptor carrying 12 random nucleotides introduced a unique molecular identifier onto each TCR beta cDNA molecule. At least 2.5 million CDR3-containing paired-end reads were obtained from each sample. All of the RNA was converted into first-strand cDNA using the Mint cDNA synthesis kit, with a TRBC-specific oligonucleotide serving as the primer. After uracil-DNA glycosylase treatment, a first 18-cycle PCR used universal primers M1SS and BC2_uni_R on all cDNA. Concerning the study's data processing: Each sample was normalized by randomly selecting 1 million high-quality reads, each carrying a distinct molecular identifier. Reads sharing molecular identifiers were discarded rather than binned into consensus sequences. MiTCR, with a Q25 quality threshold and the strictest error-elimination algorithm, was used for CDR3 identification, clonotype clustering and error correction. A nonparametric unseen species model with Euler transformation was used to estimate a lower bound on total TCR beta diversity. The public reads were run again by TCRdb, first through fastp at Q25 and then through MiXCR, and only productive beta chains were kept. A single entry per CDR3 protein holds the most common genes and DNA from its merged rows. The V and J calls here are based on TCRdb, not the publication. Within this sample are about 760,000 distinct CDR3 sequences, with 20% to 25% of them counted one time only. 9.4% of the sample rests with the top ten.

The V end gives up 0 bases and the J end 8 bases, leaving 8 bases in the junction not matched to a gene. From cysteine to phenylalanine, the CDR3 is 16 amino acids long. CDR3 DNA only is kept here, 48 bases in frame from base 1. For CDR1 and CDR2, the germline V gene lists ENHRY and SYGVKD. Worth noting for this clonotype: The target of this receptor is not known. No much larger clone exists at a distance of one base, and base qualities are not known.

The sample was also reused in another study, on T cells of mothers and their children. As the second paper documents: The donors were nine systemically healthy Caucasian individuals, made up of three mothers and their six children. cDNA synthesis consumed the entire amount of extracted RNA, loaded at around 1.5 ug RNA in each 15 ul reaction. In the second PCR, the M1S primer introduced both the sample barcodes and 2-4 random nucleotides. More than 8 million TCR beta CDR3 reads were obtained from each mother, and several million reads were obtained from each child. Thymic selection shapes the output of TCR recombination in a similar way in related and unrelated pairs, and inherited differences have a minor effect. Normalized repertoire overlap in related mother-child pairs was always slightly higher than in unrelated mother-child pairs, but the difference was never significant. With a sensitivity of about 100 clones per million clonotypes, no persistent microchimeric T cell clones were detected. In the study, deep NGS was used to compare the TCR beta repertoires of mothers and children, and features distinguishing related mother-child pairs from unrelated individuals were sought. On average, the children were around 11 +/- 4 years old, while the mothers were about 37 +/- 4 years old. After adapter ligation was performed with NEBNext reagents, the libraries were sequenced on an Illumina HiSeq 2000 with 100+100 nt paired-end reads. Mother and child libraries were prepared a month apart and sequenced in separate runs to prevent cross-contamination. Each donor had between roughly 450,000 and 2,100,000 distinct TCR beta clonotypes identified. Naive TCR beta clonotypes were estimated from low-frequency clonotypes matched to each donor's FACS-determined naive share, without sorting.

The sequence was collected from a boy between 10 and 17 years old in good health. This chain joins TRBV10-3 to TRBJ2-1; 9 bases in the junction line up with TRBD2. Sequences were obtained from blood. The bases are TGTGCCATCAGTGAGTCGAGAAGCGGGGGGCCCGATGAGCAGTTCTTC. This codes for CAISESRSGGPDEQFF.